This record concerns one TCR beta chain sequence. This entry belongs to a study of monozygotic twins with inflammatory bowel disease. UMIs incorporating a 6-nucleotide sample barcode were appended by means of template switching. TCRdb re-called the 5' RACE reads and catalogs CDR3 proteins one per entry, DNA excluded. The sample table includes roughly 200,000 distinct CDR3 sequences. Sequencing input: blood. This receptor was identified in a human donor with ulcerative colitis or Crohn's disease, or a healthy co-twin of an affected twin (not recorded which).

The CDR3 loop reads CASSLTGGETQYF. The chain employs TRBV7-3 and TRBJ2-5; TCRdb returns TRBD1, unconfirmable since there is no DNA. Germline assignment: CDR1 SGHTA and CDR2 FQGTGA. The CDR3 loop spans 13 amino acids.